Below, 10 T cell receptor beta chains from the same sample are listed, as sequenced in a study of beta chain features in type 1 diabetes. Expressed TCRB transcripts were sequenced because the isolated RNA had all been reverse transcribed beforehand. Assay used: immunoSEQ multiplex PCR; TCRdb lists only in-frame clones, some missing. Of about 42,000 clones in the sample, approximately 49% were seen once. The sample consisted of stem cell memory CD4+ T cells from blood. These receptors were taken from a woman in her 30s in good health.

This chain connects TRBV2 to TRBJ2-2; TRBD1 might be the D (6 bases). Germline CDR1 and CDR2: SNHLY and FYNNEI. Between the trimmed V and J ends, which lost 8 bases and 3 bases, there was a span of 10 bases. The CDR3 extends over 13 amino acids. Written as DNA, the CDR3 is TGTGCCAGCGGGGCAGGGGACACCGGGGAGCTGTTTTTT. Translated, it gives CASGAGDTGELFF.

V usage is TRBV18 and J usage is TRBJ1-3; D not certain. This CDR3 has 14 amino acids. Trimming removed 5 bases from V and 1 base from J, with 9 bases in between. Germline CDR1 KGHSH, CDR2 LQKENI. In nucleotides, the CDR3 is TGTGCCAGCTCAACGACACGATCTGGAAACACCATATATTTT. Protein sequence: CASSTTRSGNTIYF.

DNA of the CDR3: TGTGCCAGCAGAAACCTAGCGGTGACAAACACCGGGGAGCTGTTTTTT. It translates to CASRNLAVTNTGELFF. The chain combines TRBV27 with TRBJ2-2; 7 bases are a match to TRBD2. Germline V lookup: CDR1 MNHEY, CDR2 SMNVEV (reference sequence). Germline trimming cut 6 bases from V and 2 bases from J; bases unmatched to any gene: 9. There are 16 residues in the CDR3.

The chain employs TRBV10-3 and TRBJ2-7; possibly TRBD1 for D (6 bases). Germline CDR1 and CDR2: ENHRY and SYGVKD. The CDR3 length is 14 residues. Trimming took 7 bases from V and 0 from J, leaving 13 bases between them. The CDR3, as DNA: TGTGCCATCAAGGGGGACCTACTCTCCTACGAGCAGTACTTC. It specifies CAIKGDLLSYEQYF.

J is TRBJ2-3 and V is TRBV28, with a possible D match to TRBD1 (6 bases). Germline V gives CDR1 MDHEN, CDR2 SYDVKM. V lost 7 bases, J lost 2 bases, and 10 bases lay in between. There are 13 residues in the CDR3. This chain's CDR3 is CASTRDITDTQYF. The CDR3, as DNA: TGTGCCAGCACCAGGGACATCACAGATACGCAGTATTTT.

In its sample, this clone was seen a few times. This chain uses TRBV27 with TRBJ1-4; tentatively, D is TRBD1 (5 bases). Germline CDR1 reads MNHEY; CDR2 reads SMNVEV (reference sequence). V was pared by 4 bases and J by 4 bases, with 10 bases between. The CDR3 sequence is 14 residues long. The CDR3 DNA reads TGTGCCAGCAGTTATGGGGCCTATAATGAAAAACTGTTTTTT. It encodes CASSYGAYNEKLFF.

The rearrangement links TRBV7-9 to TRBJ2-5, with TRBD2 identical over 14 bases. The CDR3 sequence is 16 residues long. CDR1 and CDR2 from the germline V gene are SEHNR and FQNEAQ (reference sequence). V lost 5 bases, J lost 5 bases, and 7 bases stayed unmatched. Here the CDR3 reads CASSRGLAGVWETQYF. For the CDR3, the DNA is TGTGCCAGCAGCCGGGGACTAGCGGGAGTATGGGAGACCCAGTACTTC.

This CDR3 is CASSPPTSGINEQFF. The CDR3 DNA reads TGTGCCAGCAGCCCCCCCACTAGCGGGATCAATGAGCAGTTCTTC. J is TRBJ2-1 and V is TRBV7-3, with 10 bases matching TRBD2. Germline V gives CDR1 SGHTA, CDR2 FQGTGA. The CDR3 is 15 amino acids. V lost 5 bases to trimming and J lost 6 bases; unmatched junction nucleotides: 7.

This sequence joins TRBV5-5 and TRBJ2-4, with D perhaps matching TRBD2 (5 bases). This CDR3 has 14 residues. The germline V and J ends were trimmed by 1 base and 7 bases, with 12 bases remaining between them. The germline CDR1 and CDR2 sequences are SGHKS and YYEKEE (reference sequence). As DNA, the CDR3 is TGTGCCAGCAGCTTGAGGCTAGCCAGGAACATTCAGTACTTC. This translates into CASSLRLARNIQYF.

The chain combines TRBV19 with TRBJ2-5; 9 bases line up with TRBD1. This CDR3 has 13 residues. Germline V CDR1 and CDR2: LNHDA, SQIVND (reference sequence). J was trimmed by 5 bases and V by 8 bases; bases with no gene match: 6. In DNA, the CDR3 is TGTGCCAGTGAAGGCGACAGGGGGGAGACCCAGTACTTC. It yields the protein CASEGDRGETQYF. Together with reference TRBV19 and TRBJ2-5, the CDR3 gives the full variable domain: DGGITQSPKYLFRKEGQNVTLSCEQNLNHDAMYWYRQDPGQGLRLIYYSQIVNDFQKGDIAEGYSVSREKKESFPLTVTSAQKNPTAFYLCASEGDRGETQYFGPGTRLLVL.